This record looks at one TCR beta chain sequence and its context. No antigen is known for it. TCRdb re-analyzed the PCR reads through MiXCR. The sample lists 7,500 to 9,500 clones, approximately 40% seen once, with roughly a fifth in the top ten. The sample comes from a study of metastatic and nonmetastatic thyroid tumors. Study summary: It was across blood and tumor or nodule tissue from malignant and benign thyroid patients that repertoires were compared. The study's findings and limits: It was reportedly found that TCR beta diversity was significantly higher in malignant thyroid tumors than in benign nodules, a difference seen in both blood and tumor samples.

Treatment of any kind had been given to no patient before thyroid surgery. The specimen was tumor tissue. The clonotype was recovered from a female donor with papillary thyroid cancer or a benign thyroid nodule (not recorded which). Some clones in this sample may be carry-over from other donors' samples.

As DNA, the CDR3 is TGCAGTGCTAGAGATCTTAGTGTGGCGGGGCGGGAGCAGTACTTC. Residues: CSARDLSVAGREQYF. The chain combines TRBV20-1 with TRBJ2-7, with a possible D match to TRBD2 (6 bases). V gave up 0 bases and J gave up 7 bases, with 19 bases separating them. This CDR3 region has 15 residues. Per germline, CDR1 DFQATT and CDR2 SNEGSKA (reference sequence).